The rows below give T cell receptor delta chains drawn from one sample of a study of Vδ1+ human thymocytes. TCRdb reanalysed the multiplex PCR reads with CATT. The table lists fewer than 90,000 delta-chain clones, about 35% of them singletons, with roughly 0.25% in the top ten. Sequenced material: Vdelta1+ gamma-delta thymocytes from the thymus. These receptors came from a boy under three years old who had congenital heart surgery. CDR3s include the opening cysteine and the closing phenylalanine or tryptophan. Each record gives: clone size, D gene, J gene, V gene, CDR3 DNA, CDR3 protein. A D gene is named only where the DNA matches it firmly. Clone size appears in some rows only: once, few, many, or a class for an expanded clone.

few,-,TRDJ1,TRDV1,TGTGCTCTTGGGGAAACTATGTCCCTAGCCACTCGATACACCGATAAACTCATCTTT,CALGETMSLATRYTDKLIF
few,TRDD3,TRDJ1,TRDV1,TGTGCTCTTGGGGAACTTAGCTCTACGGCTAAGGTGGACTGGGGGACAAGGTATAACACCGATAAACTCATCTTT,CALGELSSTAKVDWGTRYNTDKLIF
many,TRDD3,TRDJ1,TRDV2,TGTGCCTGTGACACGGCTGGGGGATCCTACACCGATAAACTCATCTTT,CACDTAGGSYTDKLIF
-,-,TRDJ1,TRDV1,TGTGCTCTTGGGGAACTAGTTCTCCCAACTCCGGTTTCGACCGATAAACTCATCTTT,CALGELVLPTPVSTDKLIF
-,-,TRDJ2,TRDV1,TGTGCTCTTGGGGAACTCGTTCCCCCCTTCGGAATAGGGGTGGAGGTAGCCCCCCTTGATTTGACAGCACAACTCTTCTTT,CALGELVPPFGIGVEVAPLDLTAQLFF
few,-,TRDJ1,TRDV1,TGTGCTCTTGGGGACCCGCCCCCTAGGACCCTTCCTACACTGGGGGTCACCGATAAACTCATCTTT,CALGDPPPRTLPTLGVTDKLIF
-,-,TRDJ1,TRDV1,TGTGCTCTTGGGGAAGGCCGTCCTACGGATCCTAAACGAACCGACAAACTCATCTTT,CALGEGRPTDPKRTDKLIF
few,TRDD3,TRDJ1,TRDV1,TGTGCTCTTGGGGATGACTCGGGATCTACTGGGGGGGGATGGACCGATAAACTCATCTTT,CALGDDSGSTGGGWTDKLIF
few,TRDD3,TRDJ1,TRDV1,TGTGCTCTTGGGGAATTTTTCCTTTTCCGTACTGGGGGAGATACAGCCGATAAACTCATCTTT,CALGEFFLFRTGGDTADKLIF
-,TRDD3,TRDJ1,TRDV1,TGTGCTCTTGGGGAAACGGCAGTACTGGGGGAACACACCGATAAACTCATCTTT,CALGETAVLGEHTDKLIF
-,TRDD3,TRDJ1,TRDV1,TGTGCTCTTGGGGAATCCCGTACTGGGGGATACGGTAAACTCATCTTT,CALGESRTGGYGKLIF
few,-,TRDJ1,TRDV1,TGTGCTCTTGGGGAACGGGGACCAGCCACCACCGATAAACTCATCTTT,CALGERGPATTDKLIF
few,TRDD3,TRDJ1,TRDV1,TGTGCTCTTGGGGACGTCTCAGCTGGGGGATACAGCACCGATAAACTCATCTTT,CALGDVSAGGYSTDKLIF
-,TRDD3,TRDJ1,TRDV1,TGTGCTCTTGGGACGACGGGCGGGGGGGGATACTCCGACAAACTCATCTTT,CALGTTGGGGYSDKLIF